Below, 11 T cell receptor beta chains from the same sample are listed, as sequenced in a study of T-cell memory formation after mild COVID-19. TCRdb re-called the 5' RACE reads with MiXCR, one entry per CDR3 protein. The sample lists fewer than 150,000 distinct CDR3 sequences; 13% to 15% were seen once. The sample comprised PBMCs or a T cell subset sorted from them (not recorded which). Receptors originate from an adult woman who had mild COVID-19 (a few samples of this study predate the infection). Cell type and time point are not known.

This clonotype was recorded many times. V gene TRBV5-1 combines with J gene TRBJ2-7, with a possible D match to TRBD2 (6 bases). V was cut by 4 bases and J by 3 bases, with 20 bases left in between. From germline, CDR1 is SGHRS and CDR2 YFSETQ. CDR3 size: 16 residues. CDR3 loop: CASSLGPASEDYEQYF. In DNA form, the CDR3 reads TGCGCCAGCAGCCTTGGCCCGGCTAGCGAAGACTACGAGCAGTACTTC.

This clonotype was found a few times. The chain employs TRBV5-6 and TRBJ2-3; no reliable D call. Germline CDR1 and CDR2: SGHDT and YYEEEE. This CDR3 region has 12 residues. Trimming removed 4 bases at V and 6 bases at J, with 9 bases between. CDR3: CASSRWKDTQYF. DNA of the CDR3: TGTGCCAGCAGCCGGTGGAAGGATACGCAGTATTTT.

This clonotype showed up just a few times. The rearrangement joins TRBV27 to TRBJ1-1; D may be TRBD1 (5 bases). V lost 6 bases to trimming and J lost 1 base, with 18 bases between them. This CDR3 contains 16 residues. The germline V gene encodes CDR1 MNHEY and CDR2 SMNVEV (reference sequence). CDR3 nucleotide sequence: TGTGCCAGCAGCACCCTATGGCAGGGTGGGAACACTGAAGCTTTCTTT. Residues: CASSTLWQGGNTEAFF.

This clonotype was found a few times. J is TRBJ2-1 and V is TRBV18; 7 bases map to TRBD2. This CDR3 is 15 amino acids long. Germline CDR1 reads KGHSH; CDR2 reads LQKENI. Germline trimming cut 0 bases from V and 5 bases from J; bases unmatched to any gene: 4. CDR3 loop: CASSPPGGKNNEQFF. The CDR3 DNA reads TGTGCCAGCTCACCACCGGGGGGGAAGAACAATGAGCAGTTCTTC.

The chain has TRBV29-1 and TRBJ2-4; a weak D match, TRBD2 (6 bases). Trimming took 3 bases from V and 6 from J, leaving 18 bases between them. The germline gives CDR1 SQVTM, CDR2 ANQGSEA. There are 15 residues in the CDR3. CDR3 nucleotide sequence: TGCAGCGTTGAGGGGACTGAGACGGCGGGAAACATTCAGTACTTC. Translated: CSVEGTETAGNIQYF.

V and J are TRBV12-3 or TRBV12-4 and TRBJ2-7; D perhaps matches TRBD1 (6 bases). The germline V and J ends were trimmed by 6 bases and 7 bases, with 13 bases remaining between them. The CDR3 has 12 residues. The CDR3 DNA reads as TGTGCCAGCAGCAGCAGGGGCCGGGAGCAGTACTTC. This gives the protein CASSSRGREQYF.

This clonotype has a handful of counts. The chain uses TRBV12-3 or TRBV12-4 and TRBJ2-3; 7 bases agree with TRBD2. With V trimmed by 5 bases and J by 4 bases, 9 bases remained unmatched. This CDR3 region has 15 residues. The CDR3 sequence: CASSLTSWSADTQYF. CDR3 in DNA: TGTGCCAGCAGTCTGACTAGCTGGTCTGCAGATACGCAGTATTTT.

This clonotype was seen ten or more times. The chain uses TRBV24-1 and TRBJ2-3, with a tentative D call TRBD2 (7 bases). The CDR3 sequence is 16 residues long. V was clipped by 3 bases and J by 1 base, with 13 bases between them. Germline loops: CDR1 KGHDR, CDR2 SFDVKD. CDR3 bases: TGTGCCACCAGTGATCCACAGGGAGGGCGCACAGATACGCAGTATTTT. Translation: CATSDPQGGRTDTQYF.

This clonotype was counted a few times. The gene calls are TRBV29-1 and TRBJ2-3, with 10 nucleotides matching TRBD1. J lost 5 bases, V lost 7 bases, and 9 bases had no gene match. The length of the CDR3 is 14 residues. The germline V gene has CDR1 SQVTM and CDR2 ANQGSEA. CDR3 in DNA: TGCAGCGCATCCGGGACAGGGGTAGTAGATACGCAGTATTTT. Translation: CSASGTGVVDTQYF.

This clonotype occurred a few times. The V and J genes are TRBV30 and TRBJ2-7; either TRBD1 or TRBD2 may fit D (5 bases each). The germline V gene encodes CDR1 GTSNPN and CDR2 SVGIG (reference sequence). CDR3 size: 14 residues. Trimming stripped 0 bases from V and 6 bases from J, with 15 bases between. The DNA for the CDR3 is TGTGCCTGGAGTGTCTTCGTGGGGGTCGGCGAGCAGTACTTC. It encodes CAWSVFVGVGEQYF.

This chain joins TRBV7-6 and TRBJ2-3, with D maybe TRBD2 (5 bases). V was pared by 3 bases and J by 3 bases, with 19 bases between. This CDR3 has 17 residues. Germline CDR1 SGHVS, CDR2 FNYEAQ. CDR3 region: CASSFPDKAVGTDTQYF. The CDR3 DNA is TGTGCCAGCAGCTTCCCCGATAAAGCGGTAGGGACAGATACGCAGTATTTT.